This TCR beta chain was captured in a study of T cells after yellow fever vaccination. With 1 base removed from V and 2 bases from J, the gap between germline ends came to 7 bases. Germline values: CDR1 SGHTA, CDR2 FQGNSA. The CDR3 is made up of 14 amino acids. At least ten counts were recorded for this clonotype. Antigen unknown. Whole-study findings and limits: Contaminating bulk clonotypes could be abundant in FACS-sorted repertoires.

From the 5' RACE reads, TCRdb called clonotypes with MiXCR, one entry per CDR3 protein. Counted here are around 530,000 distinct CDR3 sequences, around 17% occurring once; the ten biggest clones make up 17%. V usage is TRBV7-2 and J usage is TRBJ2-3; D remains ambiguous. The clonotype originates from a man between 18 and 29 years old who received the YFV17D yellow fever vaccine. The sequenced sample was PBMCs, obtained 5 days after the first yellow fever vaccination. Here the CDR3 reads CASSLGIPTDTQYF. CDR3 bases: TGTGCCAGCAGCTTAGGAATACCCACAGATACGCAGTATTTT.